These T cell receptor beta chains were read from a single sample in a study of blood T cell repertoires in COVID-19. Measured with immunoSEQ multiplex PCR; TCRdb has only the in-frame clones, and not every one. The sample lists about 130,000 clones, around 79% occurring once. The sample was peripheral blood. The origin of the receptors is an elderly man with acute or convalescent COVID-19. Both conserved end residues are trimmed from each CDR3. The order of the fields is CDR3 length, clone size, V gene, CDR3 protein. Expanded clones get a size class; other rows say once, few or many, or leave the size out.

15 | NA | TRBV10-3 | AISELGAGGSNQPQH
11 | NA | TRBV7-2 | ASRSTGYYGYT
16 | NA | TRBV7-3 | ASSLESSGGAAYNEQF
12 | NA | TRBV3-1/TRBV3-2 | ASSQLSGNTEAF
13 | once | TRBV20-1 | SASDGAVQNQPQH
13 | NA | TRBV24-1 | ATSDSRDKPYEQY
11 | once | TRBV2 | ASVPAQQETQY
12 | NA | TRBV29-1 | SVASGTGTDTQY
16 | NA | TRBV29-1 | SVEDQGQGSASTGELF
11 | NA | TRBV5-6 | ASSLNRDSPLH
12 | few | TRBV7-9 | ASSLSGGYQPQH
12 | many | TRBV10-3 | AISVTSGPGELF
14 | NA | TRBV7-9 | ASSSPVPLRANVLT
16 | NA | TRBV7-8 | ASSPDRLWAYSNQPQH
13 | NA | TRBV5-1 | ASSFELAGNNEQF
12 | few | TRBV7-2 | ASRRQGEVTEAF
11 | NA | TRBV9 | ASSVDKYNEQF
14 | few | TRBV7-2 | ASSPRTGERNSPLH
14 | NA | TRBV7-2 | ASSIHGLAVQDTQY
16 | NA | TRBV3-1/TRBV3-2 | ASSRQELVAGGYNEQF
14 | NA | TRBV4-3 | ASSQGLAVGQETQY
10 | NA | TRBV11-3 | ASSRQSNEQF
14 | NA | TRBV19 | ASSEIGTGGTGELF
13 | NA | TRBV5-4 | ASSRTSGGHNEQF
14 | few | TRBV4-1 | ASSHLGQDPNSPLH
15 | NA | TRBV7-9 | ASSPPRRRGDANEQF
14 | few | TRBV19 | ASSSRTGFIPYEQY